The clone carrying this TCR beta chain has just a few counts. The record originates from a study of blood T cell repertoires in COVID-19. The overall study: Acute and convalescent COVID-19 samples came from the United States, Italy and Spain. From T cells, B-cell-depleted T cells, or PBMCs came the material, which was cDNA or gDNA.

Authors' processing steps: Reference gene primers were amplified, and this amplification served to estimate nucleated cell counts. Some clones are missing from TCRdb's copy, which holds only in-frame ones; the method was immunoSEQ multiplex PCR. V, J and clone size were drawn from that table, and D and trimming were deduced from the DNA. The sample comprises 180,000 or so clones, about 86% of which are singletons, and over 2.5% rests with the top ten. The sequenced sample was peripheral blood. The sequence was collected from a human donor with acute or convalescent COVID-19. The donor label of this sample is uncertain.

The chain's CDR3 is CASSLRTGTYEQYF. The CDR3 DNA reads as TGTGCCAGCAGCCTACGGACAGGGACCTACGAGCAGTACTTC. This rearrangement joins TRBV7-8 to TRBJ2-7; TRBD1 matches 8 bases. This CDR3 spans 14 amino acids. Trimming at V came to 5 bases and at J to 2 bases, leaving 5 bases not matched to a gene. Germline V CDR1 and CDR2: SGHVS, FQNEAQ.